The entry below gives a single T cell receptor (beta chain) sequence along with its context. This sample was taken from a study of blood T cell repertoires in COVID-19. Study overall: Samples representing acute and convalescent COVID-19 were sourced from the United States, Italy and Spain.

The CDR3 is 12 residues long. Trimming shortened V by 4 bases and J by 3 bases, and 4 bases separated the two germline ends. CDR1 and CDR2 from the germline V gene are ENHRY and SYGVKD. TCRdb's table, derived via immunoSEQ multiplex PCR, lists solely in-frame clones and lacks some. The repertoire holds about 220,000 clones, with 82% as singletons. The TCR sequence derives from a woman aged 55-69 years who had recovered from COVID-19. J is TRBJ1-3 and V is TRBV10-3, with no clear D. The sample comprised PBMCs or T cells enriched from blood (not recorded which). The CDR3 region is CAISGSGNTIYF. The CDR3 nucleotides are TGTGCCATCAGTGGCAGTGGAAACACCATATATTTT.